This TCR beta chain was identified during a study of PD-1 blockade in classical Hodgkin lymphoma. The CDR3 has 17 amino acids. As concerns this clone: Antigen unknown.

The patients all showed relapse after autologous stem cell transplantation, while their brentuximab vedotin exposure varied. Under best response, outcomes were complete response, partial response or progressive disease. Method: immunoSEQ multiplex PCR; TCRdb's copy keeps in-frame clones and lacks some. The sample has roughly 50,000 clones; 81% are singletons. General study findings and limits: Causes of the repertoire differences remain undefined, possibly disease activity or prior therapy.

J is TRBJ1-2 and V is TRBV7-5. TRBV7-5 is reported as a pseudogene. The receptor was isolated from a human donor with classical Hodgkin lymphoma. The sample consisted of peripheral blood mononuclear cells (PBMCs), taken at baseline. The DNA for the CDR3 is TGTGTCAGAAGCTTAGTAGGGAGGGGGCGTGATTGGTATGGCTACACCTTC. It is translated as CVRSLVGRGRDWYGYTF.